The 12 T cell receptor beta chains reported below all come from one sample, sequenced in a study of tumor-infiltrating lymphocytes in primary liver carcinoma. Bulk tissue was left unsorted, and RNA and DNA were co-extracted from 20-30 mg of it. The template, 500 ng total RNA, yielded TCR beta cDNA made with a constant-region primer. Nested multiplex PCR, run for three rounds with slightly modified ARM-PCR, yielded TCR beta libraries. Investigators reported that the first two PCR rounds, at roughly 10 cycles each, used TRBV1-TRBV30 forward primers with a C-beta reverse primer. From the multiplex PCR reads, TCRdb called clonotypes with MiXCR, one entry per CDR3 protein. The sample contains approximately 100,000 distinct CDR3 sequences, around 73% of which appear only once. The source material was liver tumor tissue from sampling region 2. The subset is: tumor region T2, inferior pole. The origin of the receptors is an older woman with primary liver carcinoma and hepatitis B virus infection.

Note on this clonotype: No conserved phenylalanine or tryptophan is present at the end of the CDR3, so a read error is the likely explanation. V usage is TRBV7-8 and J usage is TRBJ2-4, with TRBD2 identical over 9 bases. With 2 bases clipped from V and 7 bases from J, the junction kept 9 bases outside the gene matches. This CDR3 is built from 16 residues. CDR1 and CDR2 from the germline V gene are SGHVS and FQNEAQ. The CDR3 DNA sequence: TGTGCCAGCAGCTTATTGGGCGGGAGGGTCGAGAACATTCAGTACATC. Its translation is CASSLLGGRVENIQYI.

About this clonotype itself: Compared with germline, one end of the junction differs, possibly owing to a read error. The V and J genes are TRBV5-4 and TRBJ1-1, with 7 bases that match TRBD1. From germline, CDR1 is SGHNT and CDR2 YYREEE (reference sequence). The CDR3 has 15 amino acids. CDR3 protein: CASSPGQDRKTEDFF. CDR3 coding DNA: TGTGCCAGCAGCCCTGGACAGGACCGGAAGACTGAAGATTTCTTT.

About this clonotype itself: An end of the junction differs from the germline gene, which may be a read error. The V and J genes are TRBV10-3 and TRBJ2-3; TRBD2 might be the D (5 bases). Germline-derived CDR1 and CDR2 are ENHRY and SYGVKD. The CDR3 is 17 residues long. CDR3 amino acids: CAISESRLQADRDTQYF. The CDR3 DNA reads TGCGCCATCAGTGAGTCCCGCTTGCAAGCGGATCGAGATACGCAGTATTTT.

The chain is built from TRBV12-3 or TRBV12-4 and TRBJ2-7; D unresolved. Trimming pared 0 bases from V and 13 bases from J, leaving 10 bases between. The CDR3 spans 11 residues. The CDR3 spells CASSLASAHYF. CDR3 sequence (DNA): TGTGCCAGCAGTTTAGCGAGTGCGCACTACTTC.

As to this clonotype: Relative to the germline gene, one junction end is altered; a read error may explain this. The chain recombines TRBV12-3 or TRBV12-4 with TRBJ1-1; unclear D gene. CDR3 size: 14 residues. Here the CDR3 DNA reads TGTGCCAGCAATTTAGGGCACAAGAACATTGAAGCTTTCTTT. It codes for CASNLGHKNIEAFF.

As to this clonotype: A much more abundant neighbour one base away suggests this may be a read error. The V call is TRBV5-1, the J call TRBJ2-7; D is unresolved. The CDR3 runs 12 residues. Germline CDR1 and CDR2: SGHRS and YFSETQ. CDR3 coding DNA: TGCACCAGCAGCCCTACTATCTACGAGCAGTACTTC. It is translated as CTSSPTIYEQYF.

This clonotype was seen just once. No conserved phenylalanine or tryptophan is present at the end of the CDR3, so a read error is the likely explanation. The CDR3 nucleotides read TGTGCCAGCAGGCCAGGACTAGCTATTAGAGAGACCCAGTACCTC. This translates into CASRPGLAIRETQYL. This rearrangement joins TRBV28 to TRBJ2-5; TRBD2 aligns across 8 bases. Germline assignment: CDR1 MDHEN and CDR2 SYDVKM. The CDR3 has 15 amino acids. V was clipped by 6 bases and J by 4 bases; unmatched bases: 10.

Details on this clonotype: Being one base from a much bigger clone, this may be a read error. The V call is TRBV7-9, the J call TRBJ2-5; 12 positions match TRBD2. The CDR3 length is 15 residues. Unmatched junction bases numbered 11, after V lost 10 bases and J lost 5 bases. Germline CDR1 is SEHNR and CDR2 is FQNEAQ (reference sequence). The CDR3 DNA is TGTGCCATCAGAAAACTAGCGGGAGGAGATGAGACCCAGTACTTC. It encodes CAIRKLAGGDETQYF.

The chain employs TRBV28 and TRBJ2-7, with 7 bases matching TRBD2. V trimming: 3 bases; J trimming: 6 bases; junction bases outside the gene matches: 11. This CDR3 comprises 15 residues. CDR1 is MDHEN and CDR2 is SYDVKM in the germline V gene. The CDR3 coding sequence is TGTGCCAGCAGTTTCATGACTAGCTGGAGACCCGAGCAGTACTTC. Translated: CASSFMTSWRPEQYF.

This clonotype was counted a few times. A clone one base away is much larger, so this may be a read error. V is TRBV5-5 and J is TRBJ2-1; a possible D gene is TRBD2 (6 bases). This CDR3 has 14 residues. In germline, CDR1 is SGHKS, CDR2 YYEKEE (reference sequence). The CDR3 region is CVSSLEGLRREQFF. CDR3 DNA sequence: TGTGTCAGCAGCTTGGAGGGCCTCCGAAGGGAGCAGTTCTTC.

As regards this clonotype: Being one base from a much bigger clone, this may be a read error. The V gene is TRBV28, the J gene TRBJ2-5; 8 nucleotides align to TRBD2. There are 15 residues in the CDR3. Germline assignment: CDR1 MDHEN and CDR2 SYDVKM. CDR3 sequence (DNA): TGTGCCACCAGTATTAGCGGGAAATGGCGGGAGACCCAGTACTTC. Translating gives CATSISGKWRETQYF.

The gene calls are TRBV6-5 and TRBJ1-1; D remains ambiguous. CDR1 MNHEY and CDR2 SVGAGI come from the germline V gene. This CDR3 is 13 amino acids long. CDR3 coding DNA: TGTGGTAGCATTAGGTGGCAGAACACTGAAGCTTTCTTT. Translating gives CGSIRWQNTEAFF.